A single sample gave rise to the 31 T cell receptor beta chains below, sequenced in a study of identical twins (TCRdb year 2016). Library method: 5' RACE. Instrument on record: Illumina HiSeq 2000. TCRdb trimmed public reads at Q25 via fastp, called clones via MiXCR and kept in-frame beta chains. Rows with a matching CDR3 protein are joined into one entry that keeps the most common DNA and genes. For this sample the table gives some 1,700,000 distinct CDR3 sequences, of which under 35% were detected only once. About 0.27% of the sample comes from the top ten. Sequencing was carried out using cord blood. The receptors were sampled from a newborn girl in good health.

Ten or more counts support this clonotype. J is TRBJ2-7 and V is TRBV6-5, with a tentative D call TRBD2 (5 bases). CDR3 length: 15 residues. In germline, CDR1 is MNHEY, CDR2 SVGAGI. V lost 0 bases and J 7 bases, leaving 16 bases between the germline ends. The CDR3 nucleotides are TGTGCCAGCAGTTACTCGACTACCCAGCTAGTGGAGCAGTACTTC. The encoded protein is CASSYSTTQLVEQYF.

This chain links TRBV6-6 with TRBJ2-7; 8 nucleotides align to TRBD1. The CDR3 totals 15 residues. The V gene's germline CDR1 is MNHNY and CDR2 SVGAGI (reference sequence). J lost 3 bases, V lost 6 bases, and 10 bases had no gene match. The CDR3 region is CASSPRTGMDYEQYF. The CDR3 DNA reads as TGTGCCAGCAGCCCTCGGACAGGGATGGACTACGAGCAGTACTTC.

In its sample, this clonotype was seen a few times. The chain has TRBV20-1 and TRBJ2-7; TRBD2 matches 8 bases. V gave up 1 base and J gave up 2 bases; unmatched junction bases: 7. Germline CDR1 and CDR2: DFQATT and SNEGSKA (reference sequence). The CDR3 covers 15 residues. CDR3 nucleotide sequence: TGCAGTGCTAGAGTAACGGGAGGGCCCCCCTACGAGCAGTACTTC. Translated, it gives CSARVTGGPPYEQYF.

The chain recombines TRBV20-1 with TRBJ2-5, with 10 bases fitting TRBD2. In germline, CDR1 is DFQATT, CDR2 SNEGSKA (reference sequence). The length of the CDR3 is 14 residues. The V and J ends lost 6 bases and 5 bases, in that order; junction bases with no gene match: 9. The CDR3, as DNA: TGCAGTGCCATCCTAGCGGGAGTTATGGAGACCCAGTACTTC. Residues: CSAILAGVMETQYF.

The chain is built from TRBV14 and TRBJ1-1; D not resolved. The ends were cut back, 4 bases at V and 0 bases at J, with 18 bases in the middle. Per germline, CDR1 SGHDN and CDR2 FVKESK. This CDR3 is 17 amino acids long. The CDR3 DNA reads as TGTGCCAGCAGCCGAAGGGTAGGATGGAAGATGAACACTGAAGCTTTCTTT. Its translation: CASSRRVGWKMNTEAFF. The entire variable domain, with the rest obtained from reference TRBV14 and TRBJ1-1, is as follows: EAGVTQFPSHSVIEKGQTVTLRCDPISGHDNLYWYRRVMGKEIKFLLHFVKESKQDESGMPNNRFLAERTGGTYSTLKVQPAELEDSGVYFCASSRRVGWKMNTEAFFGQGTRLTVV.

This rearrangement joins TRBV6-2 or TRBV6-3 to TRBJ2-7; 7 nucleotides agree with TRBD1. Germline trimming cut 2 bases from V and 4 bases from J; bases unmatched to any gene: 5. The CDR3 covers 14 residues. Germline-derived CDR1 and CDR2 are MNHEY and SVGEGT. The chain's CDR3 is CASSYPDRRYEQYF. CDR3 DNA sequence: TGTGCCAGCAGTTACCCGGACAGGAGGTACGAGCAGTACTTC.

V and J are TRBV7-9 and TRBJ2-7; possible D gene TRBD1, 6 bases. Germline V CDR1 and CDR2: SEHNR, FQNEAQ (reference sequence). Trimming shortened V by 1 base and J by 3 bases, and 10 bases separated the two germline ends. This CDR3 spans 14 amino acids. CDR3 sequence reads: CASSLGQVFYEQYF. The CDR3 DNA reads TGTGCCAGCAGCTTAGGACAGGTCTTCTACGAGCAGTACTTC.

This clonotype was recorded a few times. The CDR3 here is CASSVGGTLNEQFF. CDR3 bases: TGTGCCAGCAGCGTGGGGGGGACTCTCAATGAGCAGTTCTTC. V is TRBV9 and J is TRBJ2-1, with 7 bases identical to TRBD2. Per germline, CDR1 SGDLS and CDR2 YYNGEE. J gave up 6 bases and V 2 bases, and 5 bases lay outside the gene matches. This CDR3 has 14 amino acids.

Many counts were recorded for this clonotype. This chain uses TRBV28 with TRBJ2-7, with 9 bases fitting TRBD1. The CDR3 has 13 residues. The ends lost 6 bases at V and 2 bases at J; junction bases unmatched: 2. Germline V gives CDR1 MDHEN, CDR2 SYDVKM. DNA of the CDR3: TGTGCCAGCAGAAGACAGGGGGCCTACGAGCAGTACTTC. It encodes CASRRQGAYEQYF.

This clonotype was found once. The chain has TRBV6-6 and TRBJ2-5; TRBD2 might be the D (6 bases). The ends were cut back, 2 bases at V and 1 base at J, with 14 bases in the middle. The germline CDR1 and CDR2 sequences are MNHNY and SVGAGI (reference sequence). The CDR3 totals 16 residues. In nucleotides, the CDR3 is TGTGCCAGCAGTTACGCCTCAGCGGGTCCCCAAGAGACCCAGTACTTC. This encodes CASSYASAGPQETQYF.

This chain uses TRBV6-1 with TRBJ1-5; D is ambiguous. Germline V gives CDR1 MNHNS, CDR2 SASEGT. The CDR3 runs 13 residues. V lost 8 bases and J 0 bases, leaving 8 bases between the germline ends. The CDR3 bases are TGTGCCAGCGATGCGAATAGCAATCAGCCCCAGCATTTT. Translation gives CASDANSNQPQHF.

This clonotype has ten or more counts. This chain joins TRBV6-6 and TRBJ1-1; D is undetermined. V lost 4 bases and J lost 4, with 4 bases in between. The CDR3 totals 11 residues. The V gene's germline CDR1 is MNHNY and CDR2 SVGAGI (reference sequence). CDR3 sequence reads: CASSSPTEAFF. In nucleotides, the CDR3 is TGTGCCAGCAGTTCCCCCACTGAAGCTTTCTTT.

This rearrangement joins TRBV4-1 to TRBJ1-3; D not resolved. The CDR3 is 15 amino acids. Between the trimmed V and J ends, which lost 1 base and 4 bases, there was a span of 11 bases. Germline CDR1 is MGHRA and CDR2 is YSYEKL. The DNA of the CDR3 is TGCGCCAGCAGCCAAGGTTGGAGTATGGGAAACACCATATATTTT. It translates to CASSQGWSMGNTIYF.

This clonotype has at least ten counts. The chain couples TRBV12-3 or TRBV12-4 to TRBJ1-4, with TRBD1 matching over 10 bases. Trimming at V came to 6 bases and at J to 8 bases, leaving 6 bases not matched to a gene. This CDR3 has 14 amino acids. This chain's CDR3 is CASSLTGGAEKLFF. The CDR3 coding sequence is TGTGCCAGCAGCTTGACAGGGGGCGCGGAAAAACTGTTTTTT.

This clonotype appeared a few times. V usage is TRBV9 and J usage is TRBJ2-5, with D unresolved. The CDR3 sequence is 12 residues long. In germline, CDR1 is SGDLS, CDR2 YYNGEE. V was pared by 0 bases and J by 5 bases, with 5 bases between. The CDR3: CASSVAWETQYF. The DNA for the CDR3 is TGTGCCAGCAGCGTAGCTTGGGAGACCCAGTACTTC.

The CDR3 sequence: CASSERAGGTEAFF. The CDR3 DNA sequence: TGTGCCAGCAGTGAAAGGGCAGGGGGCACTGAAGCTTTCTTT. This sequence joins TRBV6-1 and TRBJ1-1; TRBD1 aligns across 7 bases. The germline gives CDR1 MNHNS, CDR2 SASEGT. J was trimmed by 4 bases and V by 2 bases; bases with no gene match: 4. This CDR3 contains 14 residues.

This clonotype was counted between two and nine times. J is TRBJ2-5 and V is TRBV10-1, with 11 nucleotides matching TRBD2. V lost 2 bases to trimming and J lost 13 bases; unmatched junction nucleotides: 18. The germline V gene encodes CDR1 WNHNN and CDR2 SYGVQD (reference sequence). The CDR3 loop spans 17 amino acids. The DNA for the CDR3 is TGCGCCAGCAGTGAGAGACCCTCTAGCGGGAGGAGGTACGAGCGGTACTTC. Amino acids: CASSERPSSGRRYERYF.

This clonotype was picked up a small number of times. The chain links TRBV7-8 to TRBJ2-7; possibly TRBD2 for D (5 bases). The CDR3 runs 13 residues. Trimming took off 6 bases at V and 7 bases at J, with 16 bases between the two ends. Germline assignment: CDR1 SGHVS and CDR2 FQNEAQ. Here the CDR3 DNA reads TGTGCCAGCAGATCTAGCTTTCAAGTAGAGCAGTACTTC. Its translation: CASRSSFQVEQYF.

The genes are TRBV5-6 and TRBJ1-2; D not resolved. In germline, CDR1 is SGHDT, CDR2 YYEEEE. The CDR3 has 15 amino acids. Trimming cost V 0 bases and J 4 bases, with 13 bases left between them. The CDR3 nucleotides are TGTGCCAGCAGCTTGGACACCTGGCGGGGCTATGGCTACACCTTC. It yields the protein CASSLDTWRGYGYTF.

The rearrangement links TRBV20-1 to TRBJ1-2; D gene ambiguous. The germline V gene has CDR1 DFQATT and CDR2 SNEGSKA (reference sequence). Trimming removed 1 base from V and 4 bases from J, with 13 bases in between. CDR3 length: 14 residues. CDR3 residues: CSARASGQAYGYTF. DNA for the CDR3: TGCAGTGCTAGAGCGTCAGGCCAGGCCTATGGCTACACCTTC.

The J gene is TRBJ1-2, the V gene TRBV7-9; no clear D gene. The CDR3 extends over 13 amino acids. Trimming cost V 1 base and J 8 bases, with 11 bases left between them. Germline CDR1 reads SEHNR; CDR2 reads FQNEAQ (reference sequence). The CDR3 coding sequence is TGTGCCAGCAGCTTAGGTATTTGGGTCGGCTACACCTTC. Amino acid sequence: CASSLGIWVGYTF.

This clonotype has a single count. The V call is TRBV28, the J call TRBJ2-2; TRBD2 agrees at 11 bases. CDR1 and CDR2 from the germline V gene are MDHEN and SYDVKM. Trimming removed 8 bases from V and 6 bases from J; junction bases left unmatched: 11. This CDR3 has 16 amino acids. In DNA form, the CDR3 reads TGTGCCAGCGGTAATAGCGGGAGGGCCCTAGCCGGGGAGCTGTTTTTT. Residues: CASGNSGRALAGELFF.

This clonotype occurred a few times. The CDR3 here is CSVADRGREQYF. The CDR3 nucleotides read TGCAGCGTCGCCGACAGGGGGCGTGAGCAGTACTTC. This sequence joins TRBV29-1 and TRBJ2-7; TRBD1 agrees at 10 bases. Germline V gene data show CDR1 as SQVTM and CDR2 as ANQGSEA. The V segment lost 6 bases and the J segment 7 bases; nucleotides outside the gene matches: 6. CDR3 size: 12 residues.

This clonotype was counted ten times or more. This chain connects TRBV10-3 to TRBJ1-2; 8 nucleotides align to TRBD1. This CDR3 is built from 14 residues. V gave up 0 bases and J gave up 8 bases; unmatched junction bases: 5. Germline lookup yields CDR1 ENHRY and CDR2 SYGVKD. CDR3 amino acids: CAISESTGDGGYTF. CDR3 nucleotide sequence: TGTGCCATCAGTGAGTCGACAGGGGATGGCGGCTACACCTTC.

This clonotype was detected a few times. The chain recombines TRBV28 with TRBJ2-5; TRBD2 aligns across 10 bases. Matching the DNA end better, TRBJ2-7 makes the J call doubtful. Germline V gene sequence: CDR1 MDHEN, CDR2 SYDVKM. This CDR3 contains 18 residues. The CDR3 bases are TGTGCCAGCAGTTCACCCGGTAGTAGCGGGAGGCTCGCCTACGAGCAGTACTTC. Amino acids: CASSSPGSSGRLAYEQYF.

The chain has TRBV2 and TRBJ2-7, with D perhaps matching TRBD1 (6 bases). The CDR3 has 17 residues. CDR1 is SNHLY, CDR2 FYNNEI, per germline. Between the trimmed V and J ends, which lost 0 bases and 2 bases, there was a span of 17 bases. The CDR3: CASSEALPDSKPYEQYF. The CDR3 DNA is TGTGCCAGCAGTGAAGCGCTTCCGGACAGCAAACCCTACGAGCAGTACTTC.

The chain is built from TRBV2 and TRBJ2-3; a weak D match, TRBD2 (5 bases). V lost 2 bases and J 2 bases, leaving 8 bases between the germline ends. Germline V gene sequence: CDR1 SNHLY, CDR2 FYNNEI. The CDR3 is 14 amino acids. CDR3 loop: CASSEPTNTDTQYF. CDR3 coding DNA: TGTGCCAGCAGTGAACCGACTAACACAGATACGCAGTATTTT.

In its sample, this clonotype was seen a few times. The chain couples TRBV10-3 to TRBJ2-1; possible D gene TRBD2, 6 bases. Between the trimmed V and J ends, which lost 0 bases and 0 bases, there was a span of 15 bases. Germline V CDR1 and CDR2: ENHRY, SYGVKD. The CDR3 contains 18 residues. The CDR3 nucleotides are TGTGCCATCAGTGAGTCGATCGGGAGTGGCAGCTCCTACAATGAGCAGTTCTTC. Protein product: CAISESIGSGSSYNEQFF.

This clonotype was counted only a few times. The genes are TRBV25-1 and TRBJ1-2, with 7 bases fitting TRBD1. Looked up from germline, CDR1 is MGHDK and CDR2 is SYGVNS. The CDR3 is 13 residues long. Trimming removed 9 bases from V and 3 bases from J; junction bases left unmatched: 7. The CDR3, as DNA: TGTGCCAGTCTACAGGGGATTGACTATGGCTACACCTTC. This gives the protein CASLQGIDYGYTF.

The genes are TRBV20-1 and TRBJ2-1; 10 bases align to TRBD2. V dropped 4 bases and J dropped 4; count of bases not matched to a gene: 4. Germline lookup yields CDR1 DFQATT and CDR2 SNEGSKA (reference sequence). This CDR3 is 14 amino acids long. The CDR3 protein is CSAITSGVYNEQFF. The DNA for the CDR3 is TGCAGTGCTATCACTAGCGGGGTGTACAATGAGCAGTTCTTC.

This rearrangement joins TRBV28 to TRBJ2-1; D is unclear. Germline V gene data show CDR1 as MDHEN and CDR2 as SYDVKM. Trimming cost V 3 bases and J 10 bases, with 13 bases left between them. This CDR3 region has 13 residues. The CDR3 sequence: CASSLTRSYEQFF. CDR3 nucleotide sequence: TGTGCCAGCAGTTTGACAAGGAGTTACGAGCAGTTCTTC.